The clone carrying this TCR beta chain was seen repeatedly, ten times or more. Its antigen is currently unknown. The data originate from a study of T-cell reconstitution after alpha-beta-depleted transplantation in children. General observations from the study: After transplant, high TCRbeta diversity at day 60 in some patients arose from surviving recipient T cells and thymic progenitors.

Unique molecular identifiers were used to barcode this TCRbeta library. TCRdb recomputed calls from the PCR reads with MiXCR, one row per CDR3 protein. The sample lists hundreds of thousands of distinct CDR3 sequences; around 13% were seen once. Germline CDR1 SGHRS, CDR2 YFSETQ. The CDR3 extends over 13 amino acids. J lost 5 bases, V lost 0 bases, and 2 bases had no gene match. The J gene is TRBJ2-7, the V gene TRBV5-1; 7 nucleotides align to TRBD1. This TCR derives from a girl under 10 years old with congenital amegakaryocytic thrombocytopenia, due to receive a stem cell transplant. The sample consisted of PBMCs, taken before TCRalphabeta/CD19-depleted stem cell transplant. CDR3 in amino acids: CASSLEQGNEQYF. DNA for the CDR3: TGCGCCAGCAGCTTGGAACAGGGGAACGAGCAGTACTTC.